One sample yielded the 21 T cell receptor beta chains listed below, sequenced in a study of shared T cell receptors in the human thymus. Measured with immunoSEQ multiplex PCR; TCRdb has only the in-frame clones, and not every one. This table has hundreds of thousands of clones, 70% to 80% appearing once. This sample also belongs to another study, concerning human thymus T cells.

Specimen: thymocytes. Source of these receptors: a boy in the first two years of life with a congenital heart defect.

This clone was seen a few times. The chain has TRBV7-6 and TRBJ2-2; 7 bases match TRBD2. The CDR3 consists of 17 residues. The J segment lost 7 bases and the V segment lost 1 base, leaving 12 bases of the junction unmatched. Germline values: CDR1 SGHVS, CDR2 FNYEAQ. CDR3: CASSLVPGTGRFGELFF. The CDR3 nucleotides are TGTGCCAGCAGCTTAGTGCCCGGGACCGGGAGGTTCGGGGAGCTGTTTTTT.

A single count supports this clone. The V and J genes are TRBV5-6 and TRBJ1-4, with 8 bases identical to TRBD1. This CDR3 is built from 17 residues. V was pared by 4 bases and J by 4 bases, with 12 bases of the junction left unmatched. Germline lookup yields CDR1 SGHDT and CDR2 YYEEEE. The CDR3 DNA reads TGTGCCAGCAGCCTCTACAGGGGGAGAGCGTATAATGAAAAACTGTTTTTT. It yields the protein CASSLYRGRAYNEKLFF.

This clone has a single count. This chain connects TRBV6-1 to TRBJ2-7, with 8 bases fitting TRBD2. The CDR3 has 15 amino acids. Germline lookup yields CDR1 MNHNS and CDR2 SASEGT. V was clipped by 1 base and J by 2 bases; unmatched bases: 4. CDR3: CASSEGGGRPYEQYF. CDR3 nucleotide sequence: TGTGCCAGCAGTGAAGGTGGCGGGAGGCCCTACGAGCAGTACTTC.

The CDR3 sequence: CASSSLTGELFF. In nucleotides, the CDR3 is TGTGCCAGCAGCTCCTTGACCGGGGAGCTGTTTTTT. The gene calls are TRBV7-2 and TRBJ2-2; no clear D gene. Trimming pared 4 bases from V and 5 bases from J, leaving 5 bases between. Germline CDR1 reads SGHTA; CDR2 reads FQGNSA. The CDR3 runs to 12 residues.

The chain recombines TRBV27 with TRBJ2-7, with 12 positions matching TRBD2. The germline gives CDR1 MNHEY, CDR2 SMNVEV (reference sequence). This CDR3 is built from 15 residues. J was trimmed by 5 bases and V by 5 bases; bases with no gene match: 7. The chain's CDR3 is CASSPTTSGSHEQYF. The CDR3 bases are TGTGCCAGCAGTCCTACGACTAGCGGGAGCCACGAGCAGTACTTC.

This clone was seen only once. V is TRBV27 and J is TRBJ2-7; D perhaps matches TRBD2 (6 bases). The CDR3 is 16 amino acids. Germline loops: CDR1 MNHEY, CDR2 SMNVEV (reference sequence). The ends were cut back, 8 bases at V and 0 bases at J, with 20 bases in the middle. The CDR3: CASGTSGLHNSYEQYF. CDR3 in DNA: TGTGCCAGCGGAACATCGGGACTCCATAACTCCTACGAGCAGTACTTC.

This clone was seen a few times. The chain is built from TRBV5-4 and TRBJ2-7; no clear D. CDR3 length: 12 amino acids. Deletions cut 0 bases from V and 5 bases from J, with 6 bases between. The V gene's germline CDR1 is SGHNT and CDR2 YYREEE (reference sequence). For the CDR3, the DNA is TGTGCCAGCAGCTTGGATACTGACGAGCAGTACTTC. Its protein product is CASSLDTDEQYF.

V gene TRBV5-1 combines with J gene TRBJ2-1, with 15 bases identical to TRBD2. This CDR3 is built from 20 residues. Germline V gives CDR1 SGHRS, CDR2 YFSETQ. J lost 0 bases, V lost 4 bases, and 11 bases had no gene match. CDR3 protein: CASSPGTSGRRGDSYNEQFF. CDR3 coding DNA: TGCGCCAGCAGCCCCGGGACTAGCGGGAGGAGGGGCGACTCCTACAATGAGCAGTTCTTC.

This clone occurred once. The chain carries TRBV7-8 and TRBJ1-2, with 7 bases that match TRBD1. Germline V gives CDR1 SGHVS, CDR2 FQNEAQ. The CDR3 extends over 11 amino acids. With V trimmed by 5 bases and J by 8 bases, 2 bases remained unmatched. The CDR3 reads CASSQGGGYTF. In nucleotides, the CDR3 is TGTGCCAGCAGCCAGGGGGGCGGCTACACCTTC.

V gene TRBV5-8 combines with J gene TRBJ1-3; 7 nucleotides line up with TRBD1. V lost 4 bases, J lost 3 bases, and 1 base stayed unmatched. The CDR3 loop spans 13 amino acids. The germline gives CDR1 SGHTS, CDR2 YDEGEE. The CDR3 loop is CASSDRDGNTIYF. CDR3 bases: TGTGCCAGCAGCGACAGGGATGGAAACACCATATATTTT.

The chain uses TRBV9 and TRBJ2-7, with no clear D. The length of the CDR3 is 15 residues. The germline V gene has CDR1 SGDLS and CDR2 YYNGEE. V lost 3 bases and J 0 bases, leaving 13 bases between the germline ends. CDR3 nucleotide sequence: TGTGCCAGCAGCGCGCATAGCTTCCTCTCCTACGAGCAGTACTTC. Its protein product is CASSAHSFLSYEQYF.

The gene calls are TRBV9 and TRBJ2-5; TRBD1 matches 9 bases. Germline values: CDR1 SGDLS, CDR2 YYNGEE. With 2 bases clipped from V and 5 bases from J, the junction kept 7 bases outside the gene matches. CDR3 length: 15 residues. CDR3 sequence reads: CASSVRTGAGETQYF. The CDR3 DNA sequence: TGTGCCAGCAGCGTGAGGACAGGGGCAGGGGAGACCCAGTACTTC.

The J gene is TRBJ2-1, the V gene TRBV4-3, with TRBD2 matching 8 bases. Germline V CDR1 and CDR2: LGHNA, YSLEER. The CDR3 extends over 16 amino acids. With 0 bases clipped from V and 1 base from J, the junction kept 2 bases outside the gene matches. The CDR3 DNA reads as TGCGCCAGCAGCCAAGATAGCGGGATGTCCTACAATGAGCAGTTCTTC. Translation gives CASSQDSGMSYNEQFF.

There are a few counts of this clone. The chain couples TRBV4-1 to TRBJ2-3; 8 bases map to TRBD2. This CDR3 has 17 amino acids. Germline CDR1 is MGHRA and CDR2 is YSYEKL. Losses at the gene ends were 0 bases for V and 0 bases for J; bases not matched to a gene: 5. In DNA, the CDR3 is TGCGCCAGCAGCCAAGAGGGGACTAGATCCAGCACAGATACGCAGTATTTT. It specifies CASSQEGTRSSTDTQYF.

This chain links TRBV5-1 with TRBJ2-5, with D possibly matching TRBD2 (6 bases). This CDR3 has 15 amino acids. Germline values: CDR1 SGHRS, CDR2 YFSETQ. Trimming removed 4 bases at V and 1 base at J, with 14 bases between. Written as DNA, the CDR3 is TGCGCCAGCAGCCTCGCGCGGAGGGCCCAAGAGACCCAGTACTTC. Its translation is CASSLARRAQETQYF. The entire variable domain, with the rest obtained from reference TRBV5-1 and TRBJ2-5, is as follows: KAGVTQTPRYLIKTRGQQVTLSCSPISGHRSVSWYQQTPGQGLQFLFEYFSETQRNKGNFPGRFSGRQFSNSRSEMNVSTLELGDSALYLCASSLARRAQETQYFGPGTRLLVL.

The chain uses TRBV5-4 and TRBJ2-1; 7 nucleotides align to TRBD2. This CDR3 spans 16 amino acids. V lost 0 bases to trimming and J lost 8 bases; unmatched junction nucleotides: 11. Germline V gene data show CDR1 as SGHNT and CDR2 as YYREEE (reference sequence). CDR3 nucleotide sequence: TGTGCCAGCAGCTTGGAGGGAGGGCCCTCCCGCTATGAGCAGTTCTTC. It encodes CASSLEGGPSRYEQFF.

CDR3 bases: TGTGCCAGCAGTTTGCGGAATTACTCCTACAATGAGCAGTTCTTC. This gives the protein CASSLRNYSYNEQFF. The chain uses TRBV27 and TRBJ2-1; D is unclear. The CDR3 has 15 amino acids. V was cut by 3 bases and J by 0 bases, with 9 bases left in between. CDR1 is MNHEY, CDR2 SMNVEV, per germline (reference sequence).

CDR3 loop: CASSQPRTGHSGNTIYF. CDR3 nucleotide sequence: TGCGCCAGCAGCCAACCCCGGACAGGCCACTCTGGAAACACCATATATTTT. This sequence joins TRBV4-1 and TRBJ1-3; 7 bases align to TRBD1. The junction had 7 bases not matched to a gene; V was cut back by 2 bases and J by 0 bases. This CDR3 is built from 17 residues. Germline lookup yields CDR1 MGHRA and CDR2 YSYEKL.

The chain couples TRBV7-9 to TRBJ2-5; the match to TRBD1 covers 7 bases. Germline V CDR1 and CDR2: SEHNR, FQNEAQ (reference sequence). CDR3 length equals 15 residues. With 4 bases clipped from V and 1 base from J, the junction kept 6 bases outside the gene matches. The CDR3 DNA reads TGTGCCAGCAGCTGGATCACAGGGGCCCAAGAGACCCAGTACTTC. Translated, it gives CASSWITGAQETQYF.

The V gene is TRBV27, the J gene TRBJ2-7; possible D gene TRBD2, 5 bases. This CDR3 is built from 13 residues. Trimming removed 5 bases from V and 7 bases from J, with 15 bases in between. Germline CDR1 reads MNHEY; CDR2 reads SMNVEV (reference sequence). CDR3 nucleotide sequence: TGTGCCAGCAGTCCCCGGGGTTCGGGGGAGCAGTACTTC. This translates into CASSPRGSGEQYF.

In regard to this clone: Because the CDR3's place on the DNA is in doubt, the DNA is left out and the CDR3 is given as listed by TCRdb. The V gene is TRBV5-1, the J gene TRBJ1-3; whether TRBD1, the table's D call, matches the DNA was not checked. The CDR3 region is 15 residues in length, termini included. Germline V gene sequence: CDR1 SGHRS, CDR2 YFSETQ. This CDR3 reads CASSSTSGQGNTIYF.